Below, 15 T cell receptor beta chains from the same sample are listed, as sequenced in a study of tumor and adjacent non-tumor tissue in lung cancer. No cell sorting was done before RNA was extracted from the tissue. This non-tumor lung sample came from over 3 cm beyond the tumor edge. Three rounds of nested PCR, following a modified ARM-PCR protocol, produced the TCRbeta library. TCRdb redid the calling of the multiplex PCR reads with MiXCR, one entry per CDR3 protein. Here the sample spans 60,000 to 85,000 distinct CDR3 sequences, about 80% being singletons. Specimen: distant non-tumor lung tissue. The receptors were gathered from a man aged 70 or older with non-small cell lung cancer.

V is TRBV10-1 and J is TRBJ2-2, with unresolved D. From germline, CDR1 is WNHNN and CDR2 SYGVQD (reference sequence). The V and J ends lost 8 bases and 5 bases respectively, with 18 bases between them. The CDR3 loop spans 15 amino acids. In nucleotides, the CDR3 is TGCGCCAGCGGGCGCTGGGGATTGCAAACCGGGGAGCTGTTTTTT. As protein: CASGRWGLQTGELFF.

This clonotype occurred a few times. The CDR3 end shows no conserved phenylalanine or tryptophan, and so a read error is likely. J is TRBJ1-1 and V is TRBV12-3 or TRBV12-4; unclear D gene. This CDR3 is built from 12 residues. The V end was cut by 6 bases, the J end by 5 bases, with 10 bases between. In DNA, the CDR3 is TGTGCCAGCAGCGATTCCCCGACTGAAGCTTTCTAT. Translating it yields CASSDSPTEAFY.

Remarks on this clonotype: With a much larger clone just one base away, this may be a read error. This chain uses TRBV4-3 with TRBJ1-4, with a possible D match to TRBD1 (5 bases). Germline V lookup: CDR1 LGHNA, CDR2 YSLEER. The CDR3 is made up of 15 amino acids. The CDR3 DNA reads TGCGCCAGCAGCCAAGATCCCAGGGCGGGTGAAAGACTGTTTTTT. It is translated as CASSQDPRAGERLFF.

This clonotype was counted between two and nine times. The rearrangement links TRBV20-1 to TRBJ2-7; D not certain. The CDR3 totals 12 residues. From germline, CDR1 is DFQATT and CDR2 SNEGSKA (reference sequence). Trimming took 3 bases from V and 6 from J, leaving 12 bases between them. The CDR3 loop is CSARGYSGEQYF. CDR3 bases: TGCAGTGCTAGGGGTTATTCGGGCGAGCAGTACTTC.

This clonotype was detected only once. One end of the junction is discordant with germline, which a read error may explain. The chain uses TRBV23-1 and TRBJ2-1; TRBD1 agrees at 8 bases. TRBV23-1 is labeled an ORF, and its function is uncertain. There are 15 residues in the CDR3. In nucleotides, the CDR3 is TGCGCCATCAGTCCCGGGACAGGTACCTACAATGAGCAGTTCTTC. Residues: CAISPGTGTYNEQFF.

There are a few counts of this clonotype. It may be a read error: a sequence one base away is much more abundant. The CDR3 spells CASSAPGTSGSDGQFF. CDR3 DNA sequence: TGTGCCAGCAGCGCACCTGGGACTAGCGGGAGCGATGGGCAGTTCTTC. V gene TRBV5-5 combines with J gene TRBJ2-1; 14 bases align to TRBD2. Germline lookup yields CDR1 SGHKS and CDR2 YYEKEE (reference sequence). This CDR3 has 16 residues. V gave up 4 bases and J gave up 12 bases; unmatched junction bases: 12.

This clonotype was detected many times. The chain recombines TRBV6-5 with TRBJ1-4, with D maybe TRBD1 (5 bases). Trimming pared 6 bases from V and 10 bases from J, leaving 21 bases between. Germline V gene sequence: CDR1 MNHEY, CDR2 SVGAGI. The CDR3 extends over 15 amino acids. In nucleotides, the CDR3 is TGTGCCAGCAGCGACGGGCGGGGGTTTGAGGGAAAACTGTTTTTT. Amino acid sequence: CASSDGRGFEGKLFF.

On this clonotype: The junction and the germline gene differ at one end; a read error may be behind it. This rearrangement joins TRBV7-8 to TRBJ2-2; possibly TRBD2 for D (6 bases). The V gene's germline CDR1 is SGHVS and CDR2 FQNEAQ. This CDR3 has 19 amino acids. CDR3 nucleotide sequence: TGTGCCAGCAGCCCGGTCTGGAAACGGGAGTGGGCGAACACCGGGGAGCTTTTTTTT. Translation: CASSPVWKREWANTGELFF.

The V and J genes are TRBV7-9 and TRBJ1-1; D uncertain. V shed 6 bases and J shed 3 bases, with 17 bases lying between them. The CDR3 is made up of 15 amino acids. The V gene's germline CDR1 is SEHNR and CDR2 FQNEAQ (reference sequence). CDR3 nucleotide sequence: TGTGCCAGCAGTCCGGAACAGAGGTTGGACACTGAAGCTTTCTTT. Amino acids: CASSPEQRLDTEAFF.

This clonotype appeared many times. The chain recombines TRBV5-4 with TRBJ1-2, with TRBD1 identical over 9 bases. Germline-derived CDR1 and CDR2 are SGHNT and YYREEE (reference sequence). V lost 10 bases to trimming and J lost 7 bases; unmatched junction nucleotides: 11. The CDR3 is 13 amino acids. The CDR3 nucleotides read TGTGCCGAGAACCGCCGGGACAGGGTTGGCTACACCTTC. It specifies CAENRRDRVGYTF.

On this clonotype itself: Since the CDR3 does not end with the conserved phenylalanine or tryptophan, this likely comes from a read error. The chain uses TRBV20-1 and TRBJ2-7, with 8 bases fitting TRBD1. Germline V gene data show CDR1 as DFQATT and CDR2 as SNEGSKA (reference sequence). The junction had 8 bases not matched to a gene; V was cut back by 3 bases and J by 4 bases. CDR3 length: 14 amino acids. Written as DNA, the CDR3 is TGCAGTGCTAGTACTTGGACAGGGACTTACGAGCAGTACTGC. As protein: CSASTWTGTYEQYC.

Concerning this clonotype: A much bigger clone sits one base away, suggesting this may be a read error. CDR3 DNA sequence: TGTGCCATCAGCTGGCGGGGGGGCCGGCCAGATACGCAGTATTTT. This codes for CAISWRGGRPDTQYF. V and J are TRBV5-4 and TRBJ2-3; 9 positions match TRBD2. The CDR3 covers 15 residues. Germline CDR1 SGHNT, CDR2 YYREEE (reference sequence).

As to this clonotype: Lacking the conserved final phenylalanine or tryptophan, this CDR3 likely reflects a read error. The chain is built from TRBV5-4 and TRBJ2-1; TRBD1 might be the D (6 bases). The CDR3 runs to 14 residues. In germline, CDR1 is SGHNT, CDR2 YYREEE (reference sequence). The CDR3 DNA reads TGTGCCAGCAGCCAAATTGACAGGTACAATGAACAGTTCCTC. It encodes CASSQIDRYNEQFL.

Concerning this clonotype itself: The CDR3 ends on some other residue instead of the conserved phenylalanine or tryptophan, so this is likely a read error. Because the CDR3's place on the DNA is in doubt, the DNA is left out and the CDR3 is given as listed by TCRdb. The rearrangement uses TRBV4-3 and TRBJ1-2; no check of the table's D call, TRBD1, against the DNA was made. The CDR3 is 13 residues long, counting both termini. Germline lookup yields CDR1 LGHNA and CDR2 YSLEER. The CDR3 protein is CASSQETGDGYNL.

This clonotype is a singleton in its sample. A junction end diverges from the germline sequence, so it may reflect a read error. The chain recombines TRBV6-1 with TRBJ2-3, with 8 nucleotides matching TRBD2. The germline V gene has CDR1 MNHNS and CDR2 SASEGT. This CDR3 is built from 13 residues. The CDR3, as DNA: TGTGTCAGCTGGAGCGGGAGCACAGATACGCGGTATTTT. Its translation: CVSWSGSTDTRYF.